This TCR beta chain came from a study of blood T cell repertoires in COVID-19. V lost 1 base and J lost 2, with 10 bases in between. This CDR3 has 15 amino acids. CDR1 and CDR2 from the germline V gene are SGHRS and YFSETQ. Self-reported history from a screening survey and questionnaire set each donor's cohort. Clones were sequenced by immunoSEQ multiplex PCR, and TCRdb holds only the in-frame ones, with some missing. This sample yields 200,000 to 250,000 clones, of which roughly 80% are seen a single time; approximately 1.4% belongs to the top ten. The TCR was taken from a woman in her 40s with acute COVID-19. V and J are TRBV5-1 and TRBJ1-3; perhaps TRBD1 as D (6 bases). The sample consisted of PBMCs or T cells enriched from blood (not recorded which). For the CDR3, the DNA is TGCGCCAGCAGCTTGCGGGGGGCCGCTGGAAACACCATATATTTT. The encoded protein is CASSLRGAAGNTIYF.